One and the same sample provided the 4 T cell receptor beta chains below, sequenced in a study of healthy donors' naive CD4 and CD8 T cells. TCR libraries were built from approximately 520 ng of total RNA by linear amplification. Each CDR3 protein gets one entry after TCRdb re-called the reads with MiXCR. The table lists about 180,000 distinct CDR3 sequences, 65% to 80% of them singletons, with about 2.4% in the top ten. Material: naive CD4+ and CD8+ T cells sorted from blood, pooled from several donors. The receptors come from a pool of human donors in good health; the sample pools cells from several healthy donors.

The chain has TRBV4-3 and TRBJ2-5, with D possibly being TRBD2 (6 bases). This CDR3 has 14 amino acids. Germline V gene sequence: CDR1 LGHNA, CDR2 YSLEER. With 3 bases removed from V and 1 base from J, the gap between germline ends came to 9 bases. CDR3 coding DNA: TGCGCCAGCAGCCAGGCGGGACTCCAAGAGACCCAGTACTTC. It codes for CASSQAGLQETQYF.

The J gene is TRBJ2-1, the V gene TRBV6-5; no definite D call. V was pared by 6 bases and J by 4 bases, with 4 bases between. This CDR3 has 11 residues. Germline V CDR1 and CDR2: MNHEY, SVGAGI. The chain's CDR3 is CASRFYNEQFF. CDR3 DNA sequence: TGTGCCAGCAGATTTTACAATGAGCAGTTCTTC.

V is TRBV29-1 and J is TRBJ2-2, with 11 bases aligning to TRBD2. CDR3 length equals 16 residues. In germline, CDR1 is SQVTM, CDR2 ANQGSEA. Trimming cost V 6 bases and J 2 bases; bases outside gene matches: 8. CDR3 amino acids: CSVPRLAGYNTGELFF. In DNA form, the CDR3 reads TGCAGCGTGCCCAGACTAGCGGGATATAACACCGGGGAGCTGTTTTTT.

The chain carries TRBV27 and TRBJ1-5; D unresolved. Trimming left V 2 bases short and J 3 bases short, with 8 bases between. Germline V gene data show CDR1 as MNHEY and CDR2 as SMNVEV (reference sequence). The CDR3 totals 14 residues. The CDR3 loop reads CASSLAGINQPQHF. CDR3 in DNA: TGTGCCAGCAGTTTAGCGGGAATCAATCAGCCCCAGCATTTT.